The clone carrying this T cell receptor (beta chain) was recorded at least ten times. Its antigen is still unknown. This sample was included in a study of CD8 T cells in ankylosing spondylitis. Findings and caveats of the study: Significantly higher representation of disease-linked clones was reported for matched ankylosing spondylitis synovial fluid.

TCRdb analysed the 5' RACE reads with MiXCR anew, one entry per CDR3 protein. The data contain about 35,000 distinct CDR3 sequences, over 9% of them seen just once; the ten biggest clones take up more than 15%. The germline gives CDR1 MNHNS, CDR2 SASEGT. The CDR3 totals 19 residues. The V end lost 5 bases, the J end lost 1 base, and 26 bases lay between the germline ends. This chain connects TRBV6-1 to TRBJ1-2, with D perhaps matching TRBD1 (6 bases). Sample: blood, either unsorted or a sorted T cell fraction (not recorded which). The TCR was taken from a male donor with ankylosing spondylitis or in good health (not recorded which). Here the CDR3 reads CASSPASYGTTPRNYGYTF. The CDR3 nucleotides are TGTGCCAGCAGTCCCGCGTCTTACGGGACAACTCCCCGTAACTATGGCTACACCTTC.